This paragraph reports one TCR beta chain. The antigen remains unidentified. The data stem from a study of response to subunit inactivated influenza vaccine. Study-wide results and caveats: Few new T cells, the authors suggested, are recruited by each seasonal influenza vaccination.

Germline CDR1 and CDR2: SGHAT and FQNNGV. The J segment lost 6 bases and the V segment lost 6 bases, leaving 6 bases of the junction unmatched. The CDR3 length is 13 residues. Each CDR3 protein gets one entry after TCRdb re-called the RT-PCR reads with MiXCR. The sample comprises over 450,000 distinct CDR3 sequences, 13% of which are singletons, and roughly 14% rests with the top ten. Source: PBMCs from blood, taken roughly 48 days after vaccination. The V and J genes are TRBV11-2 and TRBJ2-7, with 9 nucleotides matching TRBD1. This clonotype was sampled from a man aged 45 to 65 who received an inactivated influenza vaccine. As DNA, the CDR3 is TGTGCCAGCAGTGACAGGGGGTGGGCCGAGCAGTACTTC. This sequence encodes CASSDRGWAEQYF.